These 25 T cell receptor beta chains were sequenced from one sample in a study of metastatic and nonmetastatic thyroid tumors. Prior to thyroid surgery, none of the patients had received any treatment. TCRdb re-clonotyped the PCR reads through MiXCR. The sample holds approximately 14,000 clones; around 4% are singletons and the top ten take less than 30%. The sequenced sample consisted of tumor tissue. All receptors derive from a female donor with papillary thyroid cancer or a benign thyroid nodule (not recorded which). Some clones in this sample may be carry-over from other donors' samples.

This clone was recorded a few times. The CDR3 bases are TGTGCCAGCAGTGAGGCGGGGGGCAGCGATGAGCAGTTCTTC. Translation: CASSEAGGSDEQFF. The V and J genes are TRBV6-1 and TRBJ2-1; 8 nucleotides line up with TRBD2. V shed 3 bases, J shed 8 bases, and the junction held 6 bases outside the gene matches. This CDR3 contains 14 residues. Germline V CDR1 and CDR2: MNHNS, SASEGT.

The rearrangement links TRBV7-2 to TRBJ2-3; D may be TRBD2 (5 bases). The CDR3 has 13 residues. CDR1 SGHTA and CDR2 FQGNSA come from the germline V gene. With 1 base removed from V and 4 bases from J, the gap between germline ends came to 6 bases. Here the CDR3 reads CASSLVASDTQYF. CDR3 sequence (DNA): TGTGCCAGCAGCTTAGTAGCGTCAGATACGCAGTATTTT.

The chain employs TRBV7-9 and TRBJ2-2; D not certain. The germline CDR1 and CDR2 sequences are SEHNR and FQNEAQ (reference sequence). The V end was cut by 2 bases, the J end by 0 bases, with 10 bases between. The CDR3 contains 16 residues. The CDR3 bases are TGTGCCAGCAGCTTACCCCTCCGGACGAACACCGGGGAGCTGTTTTTT. It translates to CASSLPLRTNTGELFF.

This clone was found many times. The V call is TRBV12-3 or TRBV12-4, the J call TRBJ1-1; weak D call: TRBD1 (6 bases). V lost 5 bases and J lost 6, with 13 bases in between. The CDR3 extends over 13 amino acids. The CDR3 sequence is CASSPTGFAEAFF. The CDR3 region has the DNA TGTGCCAGCAGTCCTACAGGGTTCGCTGAAGCTTTCTTT.

The V gene is TRBV7-3, the J gene TRBJ2-1; D may be TRBD2 (6 bases). Germline lookup yields CDR1 SGHTA and CDR2 FQGTGA. The CDR3 loop spans 14 amino acids. Between the trimmed V and J ends, which lost 4 bases and 5 bases, there was a span of 12 bases. The CDR3, as DNA: TGTGCCAGCAGCTGGCGGGGAGGTAACAATGAGCAGTTCTTC. Its protein product is CASSWRGGNNEQFF.

This clone was picked up a small number of times. This rearrangement joins TRBV15 to TRBJ2-5, with 10 positions matching TRBD2. CDR1 is LNHNV and CDR2 is YYDKDF in the germline V gene (reference sequence). V was clipped by 3 bases and J by 2 bases; unmatched bases: 6. The CDR3 consists of 16 residues. The CDR3 here is CATSSAGLADQETQYF. CDR3 DNA: TGTGCCACCAGCAGCGCCGGACTAGCGGATCAAGAGACCCAGTACTTC.

The chain has TRBV20-1 and TRBJ2-1, with D possibly being TRBD2 (5 bases). Trimming took off 1 base at V and 0 bases at J, with 13 bases between the two ends. This CDR3 has 16 amino acids. Per germline, CDR1 DFQATT and CDR2 SNEGSKA (reference sequence). The CDR3 coding sequence is TGCAGTGCTAGAGTTTCCGGGATGGTCTCCTACAATGAGCAGTTCTTC. This sequence encodes CSARVSGMVSYNEQFF.

In its sample, this clone was seen a few times. The V gene is TRBV2, the J gene TRBJ2-7; 8 bases line up with TRBD1. CDR1 is SNHLY and CDR2 is FYNNEI in the germline V gene. With 6 bases clipped from V and 2 bases from J, the junction kept 9 bases outside the gene matches. The CDR3 consists of 15 residues. The CDR3 here is CASRKGQGPAYEQYF. The CDR3 DNA follows: TGTGCCAGCAGAAAAGGACAGGGCCCAGCCTACGAGCAGTACTTC.

The chain combines TRBV6-2 or TRBV6-3 with TRBJ1-2; D uncertain. The germline gives CDR1 MNHEY, CDR2 SVGEGT. Trimming left V 7 bases short and J 0 bases short, with 9 bases between. The CDR3 totals 13 residues. This chain's CDR3 is CASNRQANYGYTF. The CDR3, as DNA: TGTGCCAGCAACCGCCAGGCTAACTATGGCTACACCTTC.

In its sample, this clone was seen a few times. This chain uses TRBV27 with TRBJ1-2; D is perhaps TRBD1 (5 bases). Looked up from germline, CDR1 is MNHEY and CDR2 is SMNVEV (reference sequence). The CDR3 runs 13 residues. Trimming took 2 bases from V and 8 from J, leaving 12 bases between them. The CDR3 coding sequence is TGTGCCAGCAGTTTAAGGGCGGGGCGAGGCTACACCTTC. Translated: CASSLRAGRGYTF.

In this sample, this clone turned up a few times. The gene calls are TRBV28 and TRBJ2-7; TRBD2 aligns across 11 bases. The CDR3 is 16 amino acids. Germline CDR1 MDHEN, CDR2 SYDVKM. After removal of 4 bases from V and 3 bases from J, the junction contained 8 bases not matched to a gene. CDR3 amino acids: CASSSPGGTSGYEQYF. DNA for the CDR3: TGTGCCAGCAGTTCACCCGGTGGGACTAGCGGCTACGAGCAGTACTTC.

This chain uses TRBV7-9 with TRBJ2-1; TRBD2 matches at 7 bases. J lost 6 bases, V lost 7 bases, and 9 bases had no gene match. Germline V gene sequence: CDR1 SEHNR, CDR2 FQNEAQ (reference sequence). CDR3 length: 14 amino acids. CDR3 region: CASTPGLNFNEQFF. The DNA for the CDR3 is TGTGCCAGCACCCCGGGACTAAACTTCAATGAGCAGTTCTTC.

In this sample, this clone turned up a few times. As DNA, the CDR3 is TGTGCCACCAGCAGAGAAGGACCCGGCTCTGGGGCCAACGTCCTGACTTTC. Translated: CATSREGPGSGANVLTF. The genes are TRBV15 and TRBJ2-6; no clear D gene. Trimming removed 0 bases at V and 0 bases at J, with 9 bases between. This CDR3 has 17 amino acids. Germline CDR1 and CDR2: LNHNV and YYDKDF (reference sequence).

This clone was seen a few times. The genes are TRBV6-1 and TRBJ2-3; perhaps TRBD2 as D (6 bases). This CDR3 comprises 14 residues. The V gene lost 3 bases and the J gene lost 2 bases, with 9 bases spanning the gap. Germline-derived CDR1 and CDR2 are MNHNS and SASEGT. Here the CDR3 DNA reads TGTGCCAGCAGTGAGACGGGAGACACAGATACGCAGTATTTT. Encoded protein: CASSETGDTDTQYF.

This chain links TRBV28 with TRBJ2-7, with D tentatively TRBD2 (6 bases). The V end lost 5 bases, the J end lost 2 bases, and 19 bases lay between the germline ends. The CDR3 spans 16 residues. Germline lookup yields CDR1 MDHEN and CDR2 SYDVKM. The CDR3 nucleotides read TGTGCCAGCAGTCCTGGACTATCGGGAGCCGCCTACGAGCAGTACTTC. This codes for CASSPGLSGAAYEQYF.

In this sample, this clone turned up a few times. This chain joins TRBV6-1 and TRBJ1-6; no clear D. V was clipped by 8 bases and J by 0 bases, with 11 bases between them. This CDR3 comprises 15 residues. Germline V lookup: CDR1 MNHNS, CDR2 SASEGT. As DNA, the CDR3 is TGTGCCAGCGCCCACCCAGGCTCCTATAATTCACCCCTCCACTTT. It encodes CASAHPGSYNSPLHF.

This clone has a handful of counts. The genes are TRBV12-3 or TRBV12-4 and TRBJ2-7, with 10 bases aligning to TRBD1. With V trimmed by 5 bases and J by 6 bases, 7 bases remained unmatched. This CDR3 has 14 amino acids. Written as DNA, the CDR3 is TGTGCCAGCAGTGGACAGGGGGGCTTTCGCGAGCAGTACTTC. Its protein product is CASSGQGGFREQYF.

The rearrangement links TRBV6-1 to TRBJ1-3; no reliable D call. V was clipped by 6 bases and J by 4 bases, with 7 bases between them. This CDR3 region has 12 residues. Germline V gives CDR1 MNHNS, CDR2 SASEGT. CDR3 protein: CASRVLGNTIYF. The CDR3 DNA follows: TGTGCCAGCAGAGTTTTGGGAAACACCATATATTTT.

Of note for this clone: At one boundary the junction diverges from the germline segment, which might be a read error. CDR3 sequence: CSSSLAGSGWGETQYF. The CDR3 nucleotides read TGTTCCAGCAGCCTGGCGGGTAGCGGGTGGGGAGAGACCCAGTACTTC. The V call is TRBV7-6, the J call TRBJ2-5; 7 nucleotides agree with TRBD2. Germline V lookup: CDR1 SGHVS, CDR2 FNYEAQ. The CDR3 covers 16 residues.

This clone counts as large. The rearrangement joins TRBV7-2 to TRBJ1-2, with D perhaps matching TRBD1 (5 bases). V lost 6 bases to trimming and J lost 3 bases, with 8 bases between them. Germline V gene data show CDR1 as SGHTA and CDR2 as FQGNSA. The length of the CDR3 is 12 residues. The CDR3 nucleotides read TGTGCCAGCAGTTCAGGGCACTATGGCTACACCTTC. It is translated as CASSSGHYGYTF.

This clone was counted between two and nine times. The same CDR3 arises from other DNA sequences in this sample as well. V and J are TRBV28 and TRBJ2-7, with 10 bases that match TRBD1. CDR1 MDHEN and CDR2 SYDVKM come from the germline V gene. V shed 8 bases, J shed 11 bases, and the junction held 15 bases outside the gene matches. This CDR3 spans 14 amino acids. Here the CDR3 reads CASAFRDRGQEEYF. Written as DNA, the CDR3 is TGTGCCAGCGCATTCCGGGACAGGGGCCAAGAGGAGTACTTC.

This clone was observed a few times. The genes are TRBV15 and TRBJ2-1; TRBD2 agrees at 11 bases. The CDR3 extends over 18 amino acids. Germline V gene lookup returns CDR1 LNHNV and CDR2 YYDKDF (reference sequence). Trimming at V came to 9 bases and at J to 4 bases, leaving 17 bases not matched to a gene. The CDR3 DNA sequence: TGTGCCACTAGCTCACGGGGGCATAGCGGGGGGGCATACAATGAGCAGTTCTTC. It yields the protein CATSSRGHSGGAYNEQFF.

This CDR3 is CASSYSINRQGGVTEAFF. CDR3 nucleotides: TGTGCCAGCAGTTACTCGATAAATAGACAGGGAGGGGTCACTGAAGCTTTCTTT. The chain joins TRBV6-5 to TRBJ1-1; 7 bases map to TRBD1. This CDR3 is 18 amino acids long. Trimming took 0 bases from V and 4 from J; bases not matched to a gene: 14. Germline CDR1 is MNHEY and CDR2 is SVGAGI.

Sample share makes this clone medium-sized. The CDR3, as DNA: TGTGCCAGCAGGGTACTGGGGTGGATGAACACTGAAGCTTTCTTT. Its translation: CASRVLGWMNTEAFF. The V gene is TRBV2, the J gene TRBJ1-1; unclear D gene. The V gene lost 6 bases and the J gene lost 0 bases, with 14 bases spanning the gap. The CDR3 is made up of 15 amino acids. Germline V gene lookup returns CDR1 SNHLY and CDR2 FYNNEI.

This clone was counted only a few times. V gene TRBV11-3 combines with J gene TRBJ2-1; TRBD2 agrees at 16 bases. V shed 3 bases, J shed 6 bases, and the junction held 17 bases outside the gene matches. The CDR3 runs to 21 residues. Germline V gene lookup returns CDR1 SGHNT and CDR2 YENEEA. The CDR3 bases are TGTGCCAGCAGCTTCTCCGCCGGGACTAGCGGGAGGGTACGTTTGTTCAATGAGCAGTTCTTC. This gives the protein CASSFSAGTSGRVRLFNEQFF. The whole variable domain, filled in from reference TRBV11-3 and TRBJ2-1, reads EAGVVQSPRYKIIEKKQPVAFWCNPISGHNTLYWYLQNLGQGPELLIRYENEEAVDDSQLPKDRFSAERLKGVDSTLKIQPAELGDSAVYLCASSFSAGTSGRVRLFNEQFFGPGTRLTVL.